This T cell receptor (beta chain) was identified in a study of tumor-infiltrating lymphocytes in primary liver carcinoma. Total RNA and DNA came together from 20-30 mg of bulk tissue without cell sorting. CDR3 length: 13 residues. Germline values: CDR1 SGHRS, CDR2 YFSETQ. V lost 0 bases and J lost 6, with 6 bases in between. Many counts were recorded for this clonotype. Constant-region priming of about 0.5 ug total RNA yielded TCR beta cDNA. Slightly modified ARM-PCR served as the procedure for the TCR beta libraries. These libraries came from three rounds of nested multiplex PCR. The first two PCR rounds used TRBV1-TRBV30 forward primers with a C-beta reverse primer, roughly 10 cycles each. TCRdb used MiXCR to reprocess the multiplex PCR reads, holding one entry per CDR3 protein. Of 99,000 or so distinct CDR3 sequences in the sample, more than 60% were seen once.

V is TRBV5-1 and J is TRBJ2-2; D uncertain. The specimen sequenced was liver tumor tissue from sampling region 5. Subset here: tumor region T5, tumor centre. The receptor was isolated from a woman aged 55-69 years with primary liver carcinoma and hepatitis B virus infection. Here the CDR3 DNA reads TGCGCCAGCAGCTTGGGTGAGGCCGGGGAGCTGTTTTTT. Translating it yields CASSLGEAGELFF.